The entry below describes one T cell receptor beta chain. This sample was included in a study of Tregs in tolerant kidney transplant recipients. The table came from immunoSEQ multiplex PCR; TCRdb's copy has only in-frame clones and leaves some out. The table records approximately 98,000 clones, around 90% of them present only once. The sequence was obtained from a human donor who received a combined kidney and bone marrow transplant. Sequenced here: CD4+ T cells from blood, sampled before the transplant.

The CDR3 DNA reads TGTGCCAGCTCCTGGGACTTAACTCGGGAGACCCAGTACTTC. It specifies CASSWDLTRETQYF. This chain connects TRBV18 to TRBJ2-5; possible D gene TRBD2, 6 bases. This CDR3 is built from 14 residues. Germline V gene data show CDR1 as KGHSH and CDR2 as LQKENI. V lost 6 bases to trimming and J lost 5 bases, with 16 bases between them.